One sample yielded the 11 T cell receptor beta chains listed below, sequenced in a study of CD8+ T cells in alopecia areata. Investigators isolated RNA and reverse transcribed it into cDNA to act as the sequencing template. This table comes from immunoSEQ multiplex PCR, and its TCRdb copy is limited to in-frame clones, with some not included. The data contain 100,000 to 150,000 clones, 58% of them singletons. The sample was CD4+ T cells sorted from blood, taken at week 0. The receptors stem from a human donor with alopecia areata.

This clone was detected only once. Here the CDR3 reads CASSTGALNYGYTF. The DNA for the CDR3 is TGTGCCAGCAGTACAGGGGCTCTTAACTATGGCTACACCTTC. The chain uses TRBV2 and TRBJ1-2; 7 bases agree with TRBD1. The junction had 4 bases not matched to a gene; V was cut back by 5 bases and J by 1 base. The germline CDR1 and CDR2 sequences are SNHLY and FYNNEI. CDR3 length: 14 residues.

The CDR3 is CSVAKGGNQPQHF. The CDR3 DNA sequence: TGCAGCGTCGCCAAAGGGGGCAATCAGCCCCAGCATTTT. This rearrangement joins TRBV29-1 to TRBJ1-5, with a possible D match to TRBD1 (5 bases). V gave up 6 bases and J gave up 2 bases, with 11 bases separating them. CDR3 length: 13 residues. Germline V lookup: CDR1 SQVTM, CDR2 ANQGSEA.

This clone was seen a handful of times. The chain is built from TRBV30 and TRBJ1-2; possibly TRBD1 for D (5 bases). V was shortened by 5 bases and J by 8 bases, with 15 bases between the two germline ends. Per germline, CDR1 GTSNPN and CDR2 SVGIG (reference sequence). The CDR3 runs to 12 residues. The DNA of the CDR3 is TGTGCCTGGCCCGGGGGTCTCGGGGGCTACACCTTC. It is translated as CAWPGGLGGYTF.

This sequence joins TRBV5-1 and TRBJ2-3; no definite D call. This CDR3 is 15 amino acids long. The V end was cut by 0 bases, the J end by 2 bases, with 10 bases between. The germline CDR1 and CDR2 sequences are SGHRS and YFSETQ. CDR3 nucleotides: TGCGCCAGCAGCTTGGGATTTGCAGACACAGATACGCAGTATTTT. Translated: CASSLGFADTDTQYF.

The chain uses TRBV2 and TRBJ1-2; D is possibly TRBD1 (6 bases). The CDR3 is made up of 13 amino acids. CDR1 is SNHLY, CDR2 FYNNEI, per germline. V lost 4 bases to trimming and J lost 4 bases, with 10 bases between them. The CDR3 loop is CASSVMDSYGYTF. The CDR3 DNA follows: TGTGCCAGCAGTGTTATGGACAGCTATGGCTACACCTTC.

There are a few counts of this clone. J is TRBJ1-2 and V is TRBV5-6; 8 bases align to TRBD1. CDR1 is SGHDT, CDR2 YYEEEE, per germline. V lost 5 bases to trimming and J lost 5 bases; unmatched junction nucleotides: 8. CDR3 length: 14 residues. The chain's CDR3 is CASSNDRGLYGYTF. The CDR3 coding sequence is TGTGCCAGCAGTAACGACAGGGGCCTATATGGCTACACCTTC.

The rearrangement links TRBV5-1 to TRBJ2-7; 8 positions agree with TRBD2. Unmatched junction bases numbered 6, after V lost 0 bases and J lost 7 bases. The CDR3 is made up of 14 amino acids. Germline CDR1 SGHRS, CDR2 YFSETQ. The CDR3 protein is CASSLERGGYEQYF. The DNA for the CDR3 is TGCGCCAGCAGCTTGGAACGGGGGGGATATGAGCAGTACTTC. The variable domain in full, with the rest retrieved from reference TRBV5-1 and TRBJ2-7, is KAGVTQTPRYLIKTRGQQVTLSCSPISGHRSVSWYQQTPGQGLQFLFEYFSETQRNKGNFPGRFSGRQFSNSRSEMNVSTLELGDSALYLCASSLERGGYEQYFGPGTRLTVT.

The rearrangement uses TRBV6-5 and TRBJ2-7; a weak D match, TRBD2 (6 bases). Germline-derived CDR1 and CDR2 are MNHEY and SVGAGI. Trimming took 0 bases from V and 0 from J, leaving 6 bases between them. This CDR3 comprises 14 residues. CDR3 DNA sequence: TGTGCCAGCAGTTACTCGGGGGGCTCCTACGAGCAGTACTTC. Its protein product is CASSYSGGSYEQYF.

V usage is TRBV30 and J usage is TRBJ2-2; TRBD2 matches at 8 bases. The germline V gene encodes CDR1 GTSNPN and CDR2 SVGIG (reference sequence). This CDR3 contains 15 residues. V trimming: 2 bases; J trimming: 6 bases; junction bases outside the gene matches: 8. CDR3 DNA sequence: TGTGCCTGGAGTCGCGGGACTAGTTTGTCCGGGGAGCTGTTTTTT. Amino acid sequence: CAWSRGTSLSGELFF.

This clone was seen a single time. The chain combines TRBV4-3 with TRBJ1-1, with 12 bases fitting TRBD1. Trimming at V came to 4 bases and at J to 3 bases, leaving 9 bases not matched to a gene. Germline V gives CDR1 LGHNA, CDR2 YSLEER. The CDR3 spans 17 residues. This CDR3 is CASSLGTGGESYTEAFF. CDR3 DNA sequence: TGCGCCAGCAGCCTCGGGACAGGGGGCGAATCGTACACTGAAGCTTTCTTT.

This clone has ten or more counts. The rearrangement uses TRBV29-1 and TRBJ2-7, with D possibly being TRBD1 or TRBD2 (5 bases each). Germline V gives CDR1 SQVTM, CDR2 ANQGSEA. Trimming stripped 4 bases from V and 5 bases from J, with 18 bases between. The CDR3 sequence is 14 residues long. The CDR3 spells CSVAEGPEVDEQYF. CDR3 DNA: TGCAGCGTTGCCGAGGGGCCTGAGGTGGACGAGCAGTACTTC.